These T cell receptor beta chains were read from a single sample in a study of T cells after somatic rescue of genetic block. Profiled with immunoSEQ multiplex PCR; TCRdb holds only in-frame clones, not every one. Of approximately 67,000 clones in the sample, about 90% were seen once. The sample was peripheral blood mononuclear cells (PBMCs). These receptors came from a man aged 40-55 years. Both conserved end residues are part of each CDR3. D genes are given only for firm matches. Clone size is given for some rows only: seen once, a few or many times, or a class if the clone is expanded.

d_gene	v_gene	abundance	j_gene	CDR3aa	CDR3nt
-	TRBV10-2	-	TRBJ2-1	CASSESSHEQFF	TGCGCCAGCAGTGAGTCGTCGCATGAGCAGTTCTTC
-	TRBV9	-	TRBJ1-5	CASSPTAGGYNQPQHF	TGTGCCAGCAGCCCCACGGCCGGGGGCTACAATCAGCCCCAGCATTTT
-	TRBV27	few	TRBJ1-1	CASSFRGGGTEAFF	TGTGCCAGCAGTTTTAGGGGCGGGGGGACTGAAGCTTTCTTT
-	TRBV4-3	-	TRBJ2-1	CASSQDGARGPFF	TGCGCCAGCAGCCAAGATGGGGCCCGAGGGCCGTTCTTC
-	TRBV6-1	once	TRBJ1-6	CASKLRVESNSPLHF	TGTGCCAGCAAGCTGCGGGTCGAGAGTAATTCACCCCTCCACTTT
TRBD1	TRBV2	-	TRBJ1-2	CASGAQGGRYGYTF	TGTGCCAGCGGCGCCCAGGGGGGAAGGTATGGCTACACCTTC
-	TRBV30	-	TRBJ1-2	CAWNQPGANYGYTF	TGTGCCTGGAATCAGCCAGGGGCTAACTATGGCTACACCTTC
-	TRBV11-3	-	TRBJ2-2	CASSLGGNTGELFF	TGTGCCAGCAGCTTAGGGGGAAACACCGGGGAGCTGTTTTTT
-	TRBV7-9	-	TRBJ2-7	CASSHPTAYSYEQYF	TGTGCCAGCAGCCATCCGACCGCGTACTCCTACGAGCAGTACTTC
TRBD1	TRBV6-1	-	TRBJ2-7	CASSYGTVSSYEQYF	TGTGCCAGCAGCTACGGGACAGTGAGCTCCTACGAGCAGTACTTC
-	TRBV19	-	TRBJ2-7	CASSAESSYEQYF	TGTGCCAGTAGTGCCGAAAGCTCCTACGAGCAGTACTTC
TRBD1	TRBV7-8	once	TRBJ2-1	CASSRGQVSEQFF	TGTGCCAGCAGCCGAGGACAGGTTAGTGAGCAGTTCTTC
-	TRBV11-3	-	TRBJ2-7	CASSPGFSYEQYF	TGTGCCAGCAGCCCAGGGTTTTCCTACGAGCAGTACTTC
-	TRBV6-5	once	TRBJ1-5	CASFRDWNQPQHF	TGTGCCAGCTTCAGGGATTGGAATCAGCCCCAGCATTTT
-	TRBV6-5	-	TRBJ2-7	CASSYRSPLYEQYF	TGTGCCAGCAGTTACAGATCCCCTCTCTACGAGCAGTACTTC
TRBD1	TRBV5-4	-	TRBJ2-7	CASSSPRGQHEQYF	TGTGCCAGCAGCAGTCCCAGGGGGCAGCACGAGCAGTACTTC
-	TRBV19	-	TRBJ1-5	CASSQGYSNQPQHF	TGTGCCAGTAGTCAGGGTTATAGCAATCAGCCCCAGCATTTT
-	TRBV5-6	-	TRBJ1-2	CASSLVGAGPIGYTF	TGTGCCAGCAGCTTGGTGGGAGCCGGCCCGATTGGCTACACCTTC
-	TRBV7-2	-	TRBJ1-1	CASSLGGSLRNTEAFF	TGTGCCAGCAGCTTAGGAGGCAGCCTGAGGAACACTGAAGCTTTCTTT
TRBD1	TRBV29-1	-	TRBJ1-2	CSVPGTGGHYGYTF	TGCAGCGTACCGGGGACAGGGGGCCACTATGGCTACACCTTC
TRBD1	TRBV6-5	-	TRBJ1-1	CASSRTGGVTEAFF	TGTGCCAGCAGTCGGACAGGGGGAGTCACTGAAGCTTTCTTT
TRBD1	TRBV5-1	-	TRBJ1-5	CASSVGGGANQPQHF	TGCGCCAGCAGCGTCGGAGGGGGCGCGAATCAGCCCCAGCATTTT
TRBD1	TRBV19	-	TRBJ2-7	CASSPGTGRAYEQYF	TGTGCCAGTAGTCCCGGGACAGGGCGGGCCTACGAGCAGTACTTC
TRBD1	TRBV6-1	-	TRBJ1-2	CASSAGNRGPNYGYTF	TGTGCCAGCAGTGCGGGGAACAGGGGGCCTAACTATGGCTACACCTTC
-	TRBV7-2	-	TRBJ1-2	CASSFGGLGYGYTF	TGTGCCAGCAGCTTCGGAGGCCTGGGGTATGGCTACACCTTC
TRBD1	TRBV28	-	TRBJ2-1	CASSLLRGTGGELGNYNEQFF	TGTGCCAGCAGCCTTCTCCGGGGGACAGGGGGAGAGCTAGGGAACTACAATGAGCAGTTCTTC
-	TRBV6-6	-	TRBJ2-5	CASSYFTSAETQYF	TGTGCCAGCAGTTACTTTACGTCAGCGGAGACCCAGTACTTC
-	TRBV19	once	TRBJ2-5	CASSGRPGLSQAKETQYF	TGTGCCAGTAGTGGCCGACCTGGACTATCCCAAGCCAAAGAGACCCAGTACTTC